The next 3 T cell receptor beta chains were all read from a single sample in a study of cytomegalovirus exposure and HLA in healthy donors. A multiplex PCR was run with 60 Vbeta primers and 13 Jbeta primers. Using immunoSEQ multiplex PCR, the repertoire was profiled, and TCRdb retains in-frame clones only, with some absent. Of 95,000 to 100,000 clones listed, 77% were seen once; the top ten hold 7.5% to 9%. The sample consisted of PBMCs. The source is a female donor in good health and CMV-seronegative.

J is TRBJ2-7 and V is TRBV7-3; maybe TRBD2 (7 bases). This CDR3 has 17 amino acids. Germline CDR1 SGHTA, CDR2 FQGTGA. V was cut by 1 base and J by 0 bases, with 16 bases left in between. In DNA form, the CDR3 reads TGTGCCAGCAGCTTAAGGGGGGCGGGAGCGGGCTCCTACGAGCAGTACTTC. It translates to CASSLRGAGAGSYEQYF.

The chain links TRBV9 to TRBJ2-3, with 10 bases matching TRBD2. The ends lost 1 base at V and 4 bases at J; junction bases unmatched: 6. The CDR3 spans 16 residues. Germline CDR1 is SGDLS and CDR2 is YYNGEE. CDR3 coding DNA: TGTGCCAGCAGCGTACGCAGCGGGGGGGGATCAGATACGCAGTATTTT. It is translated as CASSVRSGGGSDTQYF.

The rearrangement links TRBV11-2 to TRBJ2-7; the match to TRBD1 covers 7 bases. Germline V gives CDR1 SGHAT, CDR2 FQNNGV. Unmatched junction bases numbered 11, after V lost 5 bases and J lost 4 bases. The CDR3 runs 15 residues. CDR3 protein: CASSPQGGRNYEQYF. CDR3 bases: TGTGCCAGCAGCCCACAAGGGGGCAGAAATTACGAGCAGTACTTC.